Listed here are 3 T cell receptor beta chains from one sample, sequenced in a study of radiation and T cells in renal cell carcinoma. Data came from immunoSEQ multiplex PCR; TCRdb stores just in-frame clones and leaves some out. The sample includes approximately 49,000 clones, roughly 80% of them seen just once. As to time point: blood 2 weeks post-SBRT. The sample's treatment: 15 Gy SBRT to primary tumor, nephrectomy 4 weeks later. The sample here was blood, taken from a patient whose treatment included radiotherapy and nephrectomy. Source of these receptors: a woman in her 70s with renal cell carcinoma.

This clone was detected once. This chain uses TRBV4-1 with TRBJ1-2; D is possibly TRBD1 (6 bases). The CDR3 has 17 residues. The V end was cut by 1 base, the J end by 5 bases, with 20 bases between. The germline CDR1 and CDR2 sequences are MGHRA and YSYEKL. This CDR3 reads CASSQVIRTAGNYGYTF. The CDR3 DNA follows: TGCGCCAGCAGCCAAGTGATTAGGACAGCAGGAAATTATGGCTACACCTTC.

The gene calls are TRBV2 and TRBJ2-1, with a tentative D call TRBD1 (6 bases). Between the trimmed V and J ends, which lost 6 bases and 6 bases, there was a span of 9 bases. The germline CDR1 and CDR2 sequences are SNHLY and FYNNEI. CDR3 size: 12 residues. DNA of the CDR3: TGTGCCAGCAGGGTGGACAGCAATGAGCAGTTCTTC. Its translation: CASRVDSNEQFF. Based on the CDR3 plus reference TRBV2 and TRBJ2-1, the full variable domain is EPEVTQTPSHQVTQMGQEVILRCVPISNHLYFYWYRQILGQKVEFLVSFYNNEISEKSEIFDDQFSVERPDGSNFTLKIRSTKLEDSAMYFCASRVDSNEQFFGPGTRLTVL.

V and J are TRBV7-9 and TRBJ1-6; D is perhaps TRBD1 (5 bases). The V end lost 3 bases, the J end lost 7 bases, and 10 bases lay between the germline ends. CDR3 length: 14 amino acids. Looked up from germline, CDR1 is SEHNR and CDR2 is FQNEAQ (reference sequence). For the CDR3, the DNA is TGTGCCAGCAGCTTGGGGACGGAGAATTCACCCCTCCACTTT. Translating gives CASSLGTENSPLHF.